This section outlines one T cell receptor beta chain sequence together with its context. The assay was immunoSEQ multiplex PCR, and TCRdb's table has in-frame clones only and misses some. This sample yields 130,000 to 150,000 clones, of which 90% to 95% are seen a single time; less than 6% belongs to the top ten. V lost 5 bases to trimming and J lost 7 bases, with 15 bases between them. Germline CDR1 is MNHEY and CDR2 is SMNVEV (reference sequence). The CDR3 consists of 15 residues. This sample was taken from a study of control samples from healthy donors and cancer patients. J is TRBJ1-6 and V is TRBV27, with no clear D. This TCR was recovered from a man in his late teens or twenties in good health. The specimen sequenced was blood. Here the CDR3 reads CASSEFRETNSPLHF. The CDR3 bases are TGTGCCAGCAGTGAATTCCGGGAGACCAATTCACCCCTCCACTTT.